A selection of T cell receptor beta chains follows, all from one sample in a study of blood T cell repertoires in COVID-19. Using immunoSEQ multiplex PCR, the repertoire was profiled, and TCRdb retains in-frame clones only, with some absent. The sample consists of some 120,000 clones, around 83% of them appearing once. The sample consisted of peripheral blood. The receptors here all came from a man older than 75 with active or convalescent COVID-19. The CDR3 runs from the conserved cysteine through the conserved F or W. A D gene is named only where the DNA matches it firmly. Clone sizes are given selectively: once, few, many, or a class where the clone is expanded.

abundance,d_gene,v_gene,j_gene,CDR3aa,CDR3nt
NA,TRBD1,TRBV28,TRBJ1-5,CASSLLPGGGNQPQHF,TGTGCCAGCAGTTTATTGCCAGGGGGCGGCAATCAGCCCCAGCATTTT
NA,TRBD1,TRBV12-5,TRBJ2-2,CASRTGGTSNTGELFF,TGTGCTAGTAGGACAGGGGGCACCTCGAACACCGGGGAGCTGTTTTTT
NA,TRBD1,TRBV6-2/TRBV6-3,TRBJ1-5,CASSYPGQGWQPQHF,TGTGCCAGCAGTTACCCGGGACAGGGGTGGCAGCCCCAGCATTTT
NA,TRBD2,TRBV6-5,TRBJ2-7,CASSYTGSGGVYEQYF,TGTGCCAGCAGTTATACAGGAAGCGGGGGGGTCTACGAGCAGTACTTC
few,TRBD1,TRBV5-1,TRBJ1-2,CASSAGTAENGYTF,TGCGCCAGCAGCGCTGGGACAGCAGAGAATGGCTACACCTTC
NA,NA,TRBV5-6,TRBJ1-4,CASSLASGSVEKLFF,TGTGCCAGCAGCTTGGCTTCTGGGAGCGTGGAAAAACTGTTTTTT
once,NA,TRBV27,TRBJ2-1,CASSKGSLSSYNEQFF,TGTGCCAGCAGCAAAGGTAGCCTGTCCTCCTACAATGAGCAGTTCTTC
NA,NA,TRBV7-2,TRBJ1-2,CASSLAGLSNYGYTF,TGTGCCAGCAGCTTAGCGGGGCTAAGTAACTATGGCTACACCTTC
NA,NA,TRBV5-1,TRBJ1-1,CASSYRETTEAFF,TGCGCCAGCAGCTACAGGGAAACGACTGAAGCTTTCTTT
NA,NA,TRBV30,TRBJ1-4,CAYNEGEKLFF,TGTGCCTATAATGAGGGAGAAAAACTGTTTTTT
NA,NA,TRBV23-1,TRBJ2-5,CASTLTQYF,TGCGCCAGCACCCTGACCCAGTACTTC
NA,NA,TRBV28,TRBJ2-2,CASSPTGTGELFF,TGTGCCAGCAGTCCGACAGGAACCGGGGAGCTGTTTTTT
NA,NA,TRBV24-1,TRBJ1-1,CATSDTPRQTRKTEAFF,TGTGCCACCAGTGATACCCCTCGACAGACAAGAAAAACTGAAGCTTTCTTT